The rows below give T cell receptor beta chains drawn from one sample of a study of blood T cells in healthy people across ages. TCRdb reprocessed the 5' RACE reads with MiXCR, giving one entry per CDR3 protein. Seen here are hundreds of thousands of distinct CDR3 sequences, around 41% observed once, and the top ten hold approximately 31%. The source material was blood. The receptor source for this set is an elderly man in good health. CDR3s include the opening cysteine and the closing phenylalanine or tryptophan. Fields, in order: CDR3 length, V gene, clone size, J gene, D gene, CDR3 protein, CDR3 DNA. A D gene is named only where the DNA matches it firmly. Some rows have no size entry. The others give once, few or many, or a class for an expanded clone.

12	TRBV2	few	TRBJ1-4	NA	CASSAGHEKLFF	TGTGCCAGCAGTGCGGGGCATGAAAAACTGTTTTTT
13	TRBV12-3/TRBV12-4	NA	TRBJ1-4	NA	CASSLERREKLFF	TGTGCCAGCAGTTTAGAAAGGCGGGAAAAACTGTTTTTT
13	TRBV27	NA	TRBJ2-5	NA	CASSARIGSGQYF	TGTGCCAGCAGTGCCAGAATCGGGAGTGGGCAGTACTTC
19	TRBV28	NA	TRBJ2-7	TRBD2	CASTPPRRASGRQDYEQYF	TGTGCCAGCACCCCGCCACGTCGAGCTAGCGGGAGGCAGGACTACGAGCAGTACTTC
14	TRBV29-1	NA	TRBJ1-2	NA	CSVEEAGDFYGYTF	TGCAGCGTTGAAGAGGCAGGGGACTTCTATGGCTACACCTTC
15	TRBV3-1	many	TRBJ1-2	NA	CASSPRDRVNYGYTF	TGTGCCAGCAGCCCGCGCGACAGAGTAAACTATGGCTACACCTTC
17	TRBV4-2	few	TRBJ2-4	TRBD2	CASSQNTGGPAKNIQYF	TGTGCCAGCAGCCAAAATACGGGGGGGCCAGCCAAAAACATTCAGTACTTC
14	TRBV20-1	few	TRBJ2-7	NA	CSARRGGSSYEQYF	TGCAGTGCTAGGCGTGGGGGGTCCTCCTACGAGCAGTACTTC
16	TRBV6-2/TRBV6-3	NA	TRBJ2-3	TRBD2	CASSNPSGGLTDTQYF	TGTGCCAGCAGTAATCCTAGCGGGGGACTCACAGATACGCAGTATTTT
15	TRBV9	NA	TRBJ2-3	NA	CASSVGTGVADTQYF	TGTGCCAGCAGCGTAGGTACGGGAGTGGCAGATACGCAGTATTTT
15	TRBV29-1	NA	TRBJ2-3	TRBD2	CSVDGAGGRGDTQYF	TGCAGCGTTGACGGCGCGGGGGGGCGGGGAGATACGCAGTATTTT
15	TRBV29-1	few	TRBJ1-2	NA	CSVEEPDRKFYGYTF	TGCAGCGTTGAAGAGCCGGACCGAAAGTTCTATGGCTACACCTTC
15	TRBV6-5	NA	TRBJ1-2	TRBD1	CACIDDRGKNYGYTF	TGTGCCTGCATTGACGACAGGGGGAAGAACTATGGCTACACCTTC
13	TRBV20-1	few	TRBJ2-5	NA	CSANTGRGPTQYF	TGCAGTGCTAATACTGGACGAGGGCCGACCCAGTACTTC
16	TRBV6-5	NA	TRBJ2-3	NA	CASSSPGPQSTDTQYF	TGTGCCAGCAGTTCACCGGGACCCCAGAGCACAGATACGCAGTATTTT
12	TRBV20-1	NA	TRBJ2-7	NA	CSAREGAREQYF	TGCAGTGCTAGAGAGGGGGCGCGGGAGCAGTACTTC
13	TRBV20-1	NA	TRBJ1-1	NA	CSARGVSGTEAFF	TGCAGTGCTAGAGGGGTGAGCGGCACTGAAGCTTTCTTT
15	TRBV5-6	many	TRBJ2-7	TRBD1	CASTVGRQGSYEQYF	TGTGCCAGCACCGTCGGGAGACAGGGGTCCTACGAGCAGTACTTC
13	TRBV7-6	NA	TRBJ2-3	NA	CASSLVAADTQYF	TGTGCCAGCAGCTTAGTTGCAGCAGATACGCAGTATTTT
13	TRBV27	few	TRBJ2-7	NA	CASSRSFSYEQYF	TGTGCCAGCAGTAGGAGTTTCTCCTACGAGCAGTACTTC
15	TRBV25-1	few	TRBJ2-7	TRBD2	CASSDVRGWSYEQYF	TGTGCCAGCAGTGATGTGCGGGGGTGGTCCTACGAGCAGTACTTC
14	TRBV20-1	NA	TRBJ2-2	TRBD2	CSARGSGTIGELFF	TGCAGTGCTAGAGGCAGCGGGACGATCGGGGAGCTGTTTTTT
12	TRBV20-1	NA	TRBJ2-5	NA	CSASLTEETQYF	TGCAGTGCTAGTTTGACAGAAGAGACCCAGTACTTC
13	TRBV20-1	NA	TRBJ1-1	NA	CSGGKGLTTEAFF	TGCAGTGGGGGGAAGGGCCTAACAACTGAAGCTTTCTTT
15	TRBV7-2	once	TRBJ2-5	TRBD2	CASRPVGREEETQYF	TGTGCCAGCAGGCCGGTGGGGCGGGAGGAGGAGACCCAGTACTTC
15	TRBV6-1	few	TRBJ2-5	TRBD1	CASRADRGRQETQYF	TGTGCCAGCAGAGCGGACAGGGGGCGGCAAGAGACCCAGTACTTC
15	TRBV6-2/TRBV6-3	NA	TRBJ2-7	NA	CASSPDRSGIYEQYF	TGTGCCAGCAGCCCCGACAGGTCTGGGATCTACGAGCAGTACTTC
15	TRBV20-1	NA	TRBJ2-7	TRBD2	CSARATSGSHNEQYF	TGCAGTGCTAGAGCGACTAGCGGGTCTCACAATGAGCAGTACTTC
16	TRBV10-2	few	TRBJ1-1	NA	CASREQSQGRNTEAFF	TGCGCCAGCAGGGAACAGAGCCAAGGGCGGAACACTGAAGCTTTCTTT
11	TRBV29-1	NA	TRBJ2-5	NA	CSAGLQETQYF	TGCAGCGCTGGGTTGCAAGAGACCCAGTACTTC
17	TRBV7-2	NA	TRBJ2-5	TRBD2	CASSSQISGRPQEAQYF	TGTGCCAGCAGCTCCCAGATTAGCGGGAGACCCCAAGAGGCCCAGTACTTC
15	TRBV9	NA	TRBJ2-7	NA	CASSSLGARTYEQYF	TGTGCCAGCAGCTCCCTTGGGGCCCGTACCTACGAGCAGTACTTC
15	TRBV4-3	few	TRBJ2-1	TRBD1	CASSQDLGQSNEQFF	TGCGCCAGCAGCCAAGATTTGGGACAGTCCAATGAGCAGTTCTTC
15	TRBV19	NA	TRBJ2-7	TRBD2	CASSMKFGTTQTQYF	TGTGCCAGTAGTATGAAGTTTGGGACTACCCAAACCCAGTACTTC
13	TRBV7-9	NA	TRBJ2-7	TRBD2	CASSLVAGGEQYF	TGTGCCAGCAGCTTGGTAGCGGGAGGAGAGCAGTACTTC
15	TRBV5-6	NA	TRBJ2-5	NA	CASSLGTAPPETQYF	TGTGCCAGCAGCTTGGGGACAGCTCCCCCAGAGACCCAGTACTTC
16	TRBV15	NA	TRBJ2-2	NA	CATSRGNLVNTGELFF	TGTGCCACCAGCAGAGGAAATCTAGTGAACACCGGGGAGCTGTTTTTT
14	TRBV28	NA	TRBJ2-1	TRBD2	CASTLGLAGNEQFF	TGTGCCAGCACCCTGGGACTAGCGGGGAATGAGCAGTTCTTC
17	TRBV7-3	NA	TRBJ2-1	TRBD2	CASSPKGRESSYNEQFF	TGTGCCAGCAGCCCTAAGGGGCGGGAGAGCTCCTACAATGAGCAGTTCTTC
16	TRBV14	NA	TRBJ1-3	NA	CASSQLTAMGGNTIYF	TGTGCCAGCAGCCAACTGACGGCGATGGGGGGAAACACCATATATTTT
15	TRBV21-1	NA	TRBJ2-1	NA	CASSKALGAGSEQFF	TGTGCCAGCAGCAAAGCTCTAGGGGCGGGGTCTGAGCAGTTCTTC